The sequence of this TCR beta chain was determined in a study of CD8 T cells in Susac syndrome. TCR beta was sequenced from blood CD8+ and CD4+ T cells. Relapsing-remitting disease, either stable or active, was present in the multiple sclerosis controls, who were treatment-naive patients. TEMRA cells were FACS-enriched, and CD8+ and CD4+ T cells were isolated negatively. This CDR3 is 14 amino acids long. Germline trimming cut 4 bases from V and 7 bases from J; bases unmatched to any gene: 9. From germline, CDR1 is LGHDT and CDR2 YNNKEL (reference sequence). Random-hexamer reverse transcription was applied to roughly 0.5 to 1 ug RNA. The TCR beta CDR3 was amplified by immunoSEQ multiplex PCR across 54 Vbeta, 13 Jbeta. TCRdb independently ran MiXCR on the immunoSEQ multiplex PCR reads; one entry per CDR3 protein. The sample includes approximately 200,000 distinct CDR3 sequences, under 97% seen only once; the top ten take approximately 0.088%.

The sample comprised CD4+ T cells from PBMCs. The receptor comes from a human donor with multiple sclerosis. The chain has TRBV3-1 and TRBJ1-2, with 7 bases aligning to TRBD1. In DNA form, the CDR3 reads TGTGCCAGCAGCCGGGACAGTAGCACTCTTGGCTACACCTTC. This encodes CASSRDSSTLGYTF.